This T cell receptor beta chain was profiled in a study of shared clonotypes between healthy human individuals. As for this clone: Its antigen is not known.

This CDR3 spans 14 amino acids. Germline V CDR1 and CDR2: SQVTM, ANQGSEA. V lost 4 bases and J lost 1; bases outside the gene matches: 5. Study results and caveats: Tissue TCR repertoires likely differ from these blood-only repertoires. In having few donors, the study represented limited genetic and exposure-history diversity.

At a deep level, the assay was run. The unsorted PBMC replicate PCRs were performed with approximately 0.3 ug DNA, 30,000 to 35,000 T cell genomes. The method was immunoSEQ multiplex PCR; TCRdb's version includes in-frame clones alone and lacks a portion of them. The sample holds about half a million clones, roughly 80% seen once. The sequence derives from a woman in her 40s in good health. Some clones in this sample may be carry-over from other donors' samples. The genes are TRBV29-1 and TRBJ1-1; TRBD1 aligns across 8 bases. The sequenced sample was PBMCs. CDR3: CSVGRGTGNTEAFF. As DNA, the CDR3 is TGCAGCGTTGGGCGTGGGACAGGGAACACTGAAGCTTTCTTT.